The 12 T cell receptor beta chains presented below share a single source sample, sequenced in a study of T cell repertoires in cytomegalovirus infection (dated by TCRdb to between 2019 and 2020). Sequencing relied on an Illumina HiSeq 1500. TCRdb reprocessing: public reads trimmed at Q25 with fastp, clones called with MiXCR, in-frame beta chains kept. Every distinct CDR3 protein forms one entry, paired with its most common genes and DNA. The sample has hundreds of thousands of distinct CDR3 sequences on record, less than 25% of them singletons. The ten biggest clones cover 6.5% to 10% of the sample. The sequencing sample was made of CD8+ T cells from PBMCs. The receptor source for this set is a human donor in good health (CMV status not recorded). Some clones in this sample may be carry-over from other donors' samples.

Concerning this clonotype: One end of the junction does not line up with germline, which may come from a read error. This chain connects TRBV28 to TRBJ2-5; 8 nucleotides align to TRBD1. Germline CDR1 reads MDHEN; CDR2 reads SYDVKM. The CDR3 covers 17 residues. In nucleotides, the CDR3 is TGTGCCAGCAGTTTTCGACAGGGGCCCCACCCTCGGGAGACCCGGTACTTC. Its protein product is CASSFRQGPHPRETRYF.

This clonotype was observed at least ten times. The V gene is TRBV7-3, the J gene TRBJ2-2; TRBD1 might be the D (5 bases). Trimming shortened V by 2 bases and J by 0 bases, and 7 bases separated the two germline ends. This CDR3 has 15 amino acids. From germline, CDR1 is SGHTA and CDR2 FQGTGA. This CDR3 is CASSLSGSNTGELFF. The DNA for the CDR3 is TGTGCCAGCAGCTTATCAGGGTCGAACACCGGGGAGCTGTTTTTT.

In its sample, this clonotype was seen once. The V gene is TRBV9, the J gene TRBJ2-1, with D possibly matching TRBD2 (7 bases). The germline V and J ends were trimmed by 0 bases and 4 bases, with 11 bases remaining between them. The CDR3 length is 15 residues. The germline V gene has CDR1 SGDLS and CDR2 YYNGEE. The CDR3 DNA follows: TGTGCCAGCAGCGTAGAAGGGGGGGGTTACAATGAGCAGTTCTTC. As protein: CASSVEGGGYNEQFF.

This clonotype was seen repeatedly, ten times or more. The chain links TRBV28 to TRBJ2-2; 8 bases match TRBD1. V was pared by 7 bases and J by 5 bases, with 9 bases of the junction left unmatched. CDR3 length: 15 amino acids. The V gene's germline CDR1 is MDHEN and CDR2 SYDVKM. Here the CDR3 reads CASNSGGAWTGELFF. The CDR3 bases are TGTGCCAGCAACTCAGGGGGCGCGTGGACCGGGGAGCTGTTTTTT.

This clonotype has only a few counts. The chain employs TRBV28 and TRBJ2-5; 8 bases fit TRBD2. The CDR3 contains 15 residues. With V trimmed by 7 bases and J by 5 bases, 12 bases remained unmatched. From germline, CDR1 is MDHEN and CDR2 SYDVKM. The CDR3 region is CASTPYRGGFETQYF. The CDR3 bases are TGTGCCAGCACTCCTTATCGGGGGGGGTTTGAGACCCAGTACTTC.

This clonotype was seen only a few times. The CDR3 region is CASSQEMAGELFF. The CDR3 nucleotides read TGCGCCAGCAGCCAAGAAATGGCCGGGGAGCTGTTTTTT. The chain is built from TRBV4-1 and TRBJ2-2; D gene unclear. The CDR3 sequence is 13 residues long. Trimming stripped 0 bases from V and 6 bases from J, with 5 bases between. From germline, CDR1 is MGHRA and CDR2 YSYEKL.

Points on this clonotype: A much larger clone lies a single base off, so this may be a read error. The genes are TRBV6-2 or TRBV6-3 and TRBJ1-5; tentatively, D is TRBD1 (5 bases). CDR1 MNHEY and CDR2 SVGEGT come from the germline V gene. This CDR3 comprises 15 residues. CDR3: CASRTGGALGEPQPF. In nucleotides, the CDR3 is TGTGCCAGCAGGACCGGAGGGGCGCTGGGGGAGCCCCAGCCTTTT.

This clonotype was picked up many times. The V call is TRBV28, the J call TRBJ2-2; 8 bases fit TRBD1. V trimming: 5 bases; J trimming: 5 bases; junction bases outside the gene matches: 4. The CDR3 length is 14 residues. Germline CDR1 reads MDHEN; CDR2 reads SYDVKM. CDR3 sequence reads: CASSPGGGTGELFF. CDR3 in DNA: TGTGCCAGCAGTCCAGGGGGCGGAACCGGGGAGCTGTTTTTT.

This clonotype was counted ten times or more. The chain links TRBV28 to TRBJ1-2; TRBD1 might be the D (5 bases). The CDR3 contains 15 residues. Germline values: CDR1 MDHEN, CDR2 SYDVKM. Trimming removed 4 bases at V and 0 bases at J, with 12 bases between. CDR3 amino acids: CASSSRDGTNYGYTF. CDR3 nucleotide sequence: TGTGCCAGCAGTTCCCGGGACGGAACTAACTATGGCTACACCTTC.

V is TRBV12-3 or TRBV12-4 and J is TRBJ2-7, with a possible D match to TRBD1 (7 bases). The V end lost 6 bases, the J end lost 6 bases, and 12 bases lay between the germline ends. This CDR3 has 12 residues. CDR3 region: CASSPRGVEQYF. The DNA for the CDR3 is TGTGCCAGCAGCCCCAGGGGGGTCGAGCAGTACTTC.

This clonotype was observed a few times. The chain employs TRBV28 and TRBJ2-4, with TRBD1 matching 9 bases. This CDR3 region has 18 residues. Germline trimming cut 8 bases from V and 0 bases from J; bases unmatched to any gene: 14. The germline gives CDR1 MDHEN, CDR2 SYDVKM. This chain's CDR3 is CASRLETGGSLAKNIQYF. CDR3 sequence (DNA): TGTGCCAGCCGACTGGAGACAGGGGGGAGTTTAGCCAAAAACATTCAGTACTTC.

J is TRBJ2-5 and V is TRBV6-6; 7 nucleotides agree with TRBD2. J was trimmed by 0 bases and V by 2 bases; bases with no gene match: 6. Germline loops: CDR1 MNHNY, CDR2 SVGAGI (reference sequence). This CDR3 is 16 amino acids long. This CDR3 reads CASSYGVSGYQETQYF. For the CDR3, the DNA is TGTGCCAGCAGTTACGGGGTTAGCGGGTACCAAGAGACCCAGTACTTC.